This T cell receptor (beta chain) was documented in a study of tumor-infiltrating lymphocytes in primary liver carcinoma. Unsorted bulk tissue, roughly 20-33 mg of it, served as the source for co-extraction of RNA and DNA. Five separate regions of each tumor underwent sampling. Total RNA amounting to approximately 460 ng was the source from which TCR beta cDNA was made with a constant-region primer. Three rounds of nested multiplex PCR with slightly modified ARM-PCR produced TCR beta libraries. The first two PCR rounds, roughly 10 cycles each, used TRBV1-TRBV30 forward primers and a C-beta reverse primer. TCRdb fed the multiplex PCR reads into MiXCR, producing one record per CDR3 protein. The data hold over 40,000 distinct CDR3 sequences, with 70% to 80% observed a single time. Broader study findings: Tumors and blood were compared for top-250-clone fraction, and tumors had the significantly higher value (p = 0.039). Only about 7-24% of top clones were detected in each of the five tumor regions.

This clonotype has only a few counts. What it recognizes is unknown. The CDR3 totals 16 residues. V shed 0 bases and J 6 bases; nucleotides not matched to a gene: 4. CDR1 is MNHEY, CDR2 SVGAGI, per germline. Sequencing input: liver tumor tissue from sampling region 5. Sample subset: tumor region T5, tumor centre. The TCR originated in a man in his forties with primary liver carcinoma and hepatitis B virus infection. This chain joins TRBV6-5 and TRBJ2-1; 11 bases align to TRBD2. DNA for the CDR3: TGTGCCAGCAGTTACTCAGGGGGACTAGCGGCCAATGAGCAGTTCTTC. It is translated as CASSYSGGLAANEQFF.